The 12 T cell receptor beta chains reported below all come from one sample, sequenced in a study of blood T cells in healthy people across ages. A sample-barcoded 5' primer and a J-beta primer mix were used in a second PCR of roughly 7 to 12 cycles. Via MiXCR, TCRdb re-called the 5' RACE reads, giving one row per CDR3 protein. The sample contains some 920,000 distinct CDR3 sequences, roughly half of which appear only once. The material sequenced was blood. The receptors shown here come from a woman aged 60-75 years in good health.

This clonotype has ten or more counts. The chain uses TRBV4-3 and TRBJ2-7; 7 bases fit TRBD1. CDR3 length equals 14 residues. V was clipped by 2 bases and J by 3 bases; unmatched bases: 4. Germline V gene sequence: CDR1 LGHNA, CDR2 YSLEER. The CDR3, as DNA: TGCGCCAGCAGCCAACTCCCAGGGGGCTACGAGCAGTACTTC. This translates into CASSQLPGGYEQYF.

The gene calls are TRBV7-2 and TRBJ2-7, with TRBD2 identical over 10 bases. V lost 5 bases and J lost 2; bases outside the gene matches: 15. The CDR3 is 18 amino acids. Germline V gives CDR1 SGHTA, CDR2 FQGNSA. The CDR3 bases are TGTGCCAGCAGCCCCCAGCGGTTGACTAGCGGGTCCACCTACGAGCAGTACTTC. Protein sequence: CASSPQRLTSGSTYEQYF.

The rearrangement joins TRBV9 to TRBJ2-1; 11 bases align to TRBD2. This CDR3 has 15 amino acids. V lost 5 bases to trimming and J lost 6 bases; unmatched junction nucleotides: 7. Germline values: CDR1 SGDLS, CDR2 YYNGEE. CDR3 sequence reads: CASSRGLAEFNEQFF. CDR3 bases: TGTGCCAGCAGTAGGGGACTAGCGGAATTCAATGAGCAGTTCTTC.

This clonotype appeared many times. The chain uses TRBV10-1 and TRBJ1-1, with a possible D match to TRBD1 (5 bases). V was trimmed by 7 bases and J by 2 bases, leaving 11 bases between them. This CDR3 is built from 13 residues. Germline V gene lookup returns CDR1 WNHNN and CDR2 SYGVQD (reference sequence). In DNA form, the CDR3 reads TGCGCCAGCAAAAGCAGGGAAAACACTGAAGCTTTCTTT. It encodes CASKSRENTEAFF.

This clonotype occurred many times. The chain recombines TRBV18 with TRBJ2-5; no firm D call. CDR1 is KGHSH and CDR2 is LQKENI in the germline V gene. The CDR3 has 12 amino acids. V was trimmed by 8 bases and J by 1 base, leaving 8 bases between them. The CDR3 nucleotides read TGTGCCAGCAGCCCTCTCCAAGAGACCCAGTACTTC. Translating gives CASSPLQETQYF.

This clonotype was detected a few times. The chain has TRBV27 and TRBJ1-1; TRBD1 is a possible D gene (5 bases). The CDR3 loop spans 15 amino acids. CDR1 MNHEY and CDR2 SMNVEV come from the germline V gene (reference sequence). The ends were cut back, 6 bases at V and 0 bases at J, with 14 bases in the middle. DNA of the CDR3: TGTGCCAGCAGGCATAAACAGGTGATGAACACTGAAGCTTTCTTT. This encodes CASRHKQVMNTEAFF.

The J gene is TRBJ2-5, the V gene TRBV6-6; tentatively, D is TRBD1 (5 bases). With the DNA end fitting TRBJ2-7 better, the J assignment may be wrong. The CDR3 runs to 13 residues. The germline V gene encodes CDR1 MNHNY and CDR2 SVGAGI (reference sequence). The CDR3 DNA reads TGTGCCAGCCGACAGACTCTGAACTACGAGCAGTACTTC. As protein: CASRQTLNYEQYF.

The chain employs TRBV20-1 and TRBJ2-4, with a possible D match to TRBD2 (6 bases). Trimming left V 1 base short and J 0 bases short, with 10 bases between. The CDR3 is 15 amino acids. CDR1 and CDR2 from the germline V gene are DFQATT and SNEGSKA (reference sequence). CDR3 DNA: TGCAGTGCTAGAGCTAGCGCGCTAGCCAAAAACATTCAGTACTTC. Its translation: CSARASALAKNIQYF.

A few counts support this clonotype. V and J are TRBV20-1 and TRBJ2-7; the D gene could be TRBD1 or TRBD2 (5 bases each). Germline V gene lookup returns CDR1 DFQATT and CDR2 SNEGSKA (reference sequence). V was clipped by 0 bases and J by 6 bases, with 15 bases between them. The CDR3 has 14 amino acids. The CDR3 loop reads CSARERGSQSEQYF. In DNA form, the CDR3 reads TGCAGTGCTAGAGAGAGGGGTAGTCAGTCCGAGCAGTACTTC.

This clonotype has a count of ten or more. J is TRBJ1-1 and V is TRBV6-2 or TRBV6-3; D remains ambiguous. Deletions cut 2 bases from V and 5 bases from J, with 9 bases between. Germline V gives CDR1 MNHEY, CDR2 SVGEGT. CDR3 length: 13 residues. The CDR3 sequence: CASSYTERTEAFF. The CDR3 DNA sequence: TGTGCCAGCAGTTACACAGAGAGGACTGAAGCTTTCTTT.

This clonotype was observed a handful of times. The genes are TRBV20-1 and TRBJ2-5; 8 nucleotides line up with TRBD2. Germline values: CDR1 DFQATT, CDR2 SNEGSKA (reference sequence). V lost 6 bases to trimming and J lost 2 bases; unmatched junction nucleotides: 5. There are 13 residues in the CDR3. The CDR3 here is CSAEIAGQETQYF. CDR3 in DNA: TGCAGTGCAGAAATAGCGGGGCAAGAGACCCAGTACTTC.

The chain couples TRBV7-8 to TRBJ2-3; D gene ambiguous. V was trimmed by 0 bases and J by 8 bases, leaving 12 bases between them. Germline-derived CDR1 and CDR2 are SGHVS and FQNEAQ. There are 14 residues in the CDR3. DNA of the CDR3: TGTGCCAGCAGCTTAGCTACTGTCGCTCCTACGCAGTATTTT. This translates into CASSLATVAPTQYF.